What follows are 31 T cell receptor beta chains derived from one specimen sequenced in a study of T cells in Graves' hyperthyroidism and ophthalmopathy. Amplification targeted TCR beta CDR3 regions from RNA transcripts. The primer set for the first-round RT-PCR of the TCR CDR3 was HTBI. TCRdb used MiXCR to reprocess the multiplex PCR reads, holding one entry per CDR3 protein. Among some 400,000 distinct CDR3 sequences listed, about 13% were seen once. The sequenced material came from blood. All receptors come from a man younger than 40 with Graves' hyperthyroidism that later progressed to Graves' ophthalmopathy.

At least ten counts were recorded for this clonotype. DNA of the CDR3: TGTGCCAGCAGTTCCTCTAGCGGGGGGGACAATGAGCAGTTCTTC. Translating it yields CASSSSSGGDNEQFF. This chain uses TRBV28 with TRBJ2-1; 12 bases map to TRBD2. The length of the CDR3 is 15 residues. V shed 4 bases, J shed 5 bases, and the junction held 3 bases outside the gene matches. CDR1 is MDHEN, CDR2 SYDVKM, per germline.

This clonotype was found many times. The CDR3 coding sequence is TGTGCCAGCAGACTAACACAGGGGAACACTGAAGCTTTCTTT. Residues: CASRLTQGNTEAFF. The V and J genes are TRBV11-1 and TRBJ1-1, with D perhaps matching TRBD1 (6 bases). The CDR3 totals 14 residues. Germline V gene lookup returns CDR1 SGHAT and CDR2 FQDESV (reference sequence). Trimming cost V 6 bases and J 1 base, with 12 bases left between them.

The table lists this clonotype with many counts. The V gene is TRBV6-2 or TRBV6-3, the J gene TRBJ2-2; 8 nucleotides match TRBD1. Losses at the gene ends were 2 bases for V and 3 bases for J; bases not matched to a gene: 5. CDR1 is MNHEY and CDR2 is SVGEGT in the germline V gene. The CDR3 extends over 16 amino acids. CDR3 amino acids: CASSYGQGADTGELFF. The CDR3 region has the DNA TGTGCCAGCAGTTACGGGCAGGGGGCGGACACCGGGGAGCTGTTTTTT.

The V and J genes are TRBV20-1 and TRBJ2-7, with D tentatively TRBD1 (6 bases). The V end was cut by 2 bases, the J end by 2 bases, with 16 bases between. The length of the CDR3 is 15 residues. Germline CDR1 and CDR2: DFQATT and SNEGSKA (reference sequence). CDR3 coding DNA: TGCAGTGCTAGATTTTGGGGGCAGCCAGCCTACGAGCAGTACTTC. Translated: CSARFWGQPAYEQYF.

There are many counts of this clonotype. This sequence joins TRBV3-1 and TRBJ2-7; D possibly corresponds to TRBD2 (6 bases). The CDR3 is 13 amino acids. Per the germline V gene, CDR1 is LGHDT and CDR2 is YNNKEL (reference sequence). Trimming took 4 bases from V and 3 from J, leaving 10 bases between them. The CDR3 bases are TGTGCCAGCAGCCCGTCGGGAGTCTACGAGCAGTACTTC. Protein sequence: CASSPSGVYEQYF.

This clonotype was seen at least ten times. The chain employs TRBV12-3 or TRBV12-4 and TRBJ1-1; possibly TRBD1 for D (5 bases). The CDR3 length is 15 residues. Trimming took 3 bases from V and 0 from J, leaving 11 bases between them. DNA for the CDR3: TGTGCCAGCAGTTTTTGGGGACGTATGAACACTGAAGCTTTCTTT. It is translated as CASSFWGRMNTEAFF.

CDR3 DNA: TGTGCCAGTAGTACCCCGCGTGGACAGGGGGATTTTGGCTACACCTTC. As protein: CASSTPRGQGDFGYTF. The J gene is TRBJ1-2, the V gene TRBV19; 10 nucleotides align to TRBD1. The CDR3 length is 16 residues. Germline CDR1 is LNHDA and CDR2 is SQIVND (reference sequence). The V and J ends lost 4 bases and 7 bases, in that order; junction bases with no gene match: 12.

This clonotype was counted a few times. The rearrangement links TRBV30 to TRBJ2-2; no definite D call. Germline CDR1 and CDR2: GTSNPN and SVGIG (reference sequence). V shed 3 bases and J shed 3 bases, with 11 bases lying between them. The CDR3 sequence is 14 residues long. The CDR3 bases are TGTGCCTGGAGCCCCTTTACCTACACCGGGGAGCTGTTTTTT. It yields the protein CAWSPFTYTGELFF.

Many counts were recorded for this clonotype. The chain is built from TRBV7-8 and TRBJ1-4; D may be TRBD1 (6 bases). Trimming removed 4 bases from V and 5 bases from J, with 14 bases in between. The CDR3 has 15 amino acids. Germline CDR1 is SGHVS and CDR2 is FQNEAQ. The DNA of the CDR3 is TGTGCCAGCAGCTCTCTTGGGGGGCTCAATGAAAAACTGTTTTTT. This translates into CASSSLGGLNEKLFF.

This clonotype was detected a few times. This sequence joins TRBV7-6 and TRBJ2-7; 7 bases align to TRBD1. Losses at the gene ends were 3 bases for V and 9 bases for J; bases not matched to a gene: 5. CDR3 size: 12 residues. The germline gives CDR1 SGHVS, CDR2 FNYEAQ. The CDR3 region is CASSFTGATQYF. DNA of the CDR3: TGTGCCAGCAGCTTCACAGGGGCGACGCAGTACTTC.

V gene TRBV2 combines with J gene TRBJ1-2, with D possibly matching TRBD1 (6 bases). The germline V gene has CDR1 SNHLY and CDR2 FYNNEI. The CDR3 totals 13 residues. V lost 6 bases to trimming and J lost 1 base, with 9 bases between them. CDR3 sequence (DNA): TGTGCCAGCAGGAGGGGGAGTAACTATGGCTACACCTTC. Amino acids: CASRRGSNYGYTF. The full variable domain, completed using reference TRBV2 and TRBJ1-2, is EPEVTQTPSHQVTQMGQEVILRCVPISNHLYFYWYRQILGQKVEFLVSFYNNEISEKSEIFDDQFSVERPDGSNFTLKIRSTKLEDSAMYFCASRRGSNYGYTFGSGTRLTVV.

The sample holds a few counts of this clonotype. J is TRBJ2-5 and V is TRBV7-9; 9 bases line up with TRBD1. The CDR3 extends over 15 amino acids. The germline CDR1 and CDR2 sequences are SEHNR and FQNEAQ (reference sequence). With V trimmed by 5 bases and J by 5 bases, 9 bases remained unmatched. The CDR3 DNA reads as TGTGCCAGCAGCCCCCGGGACAGGGCGTTGGAGACCCAGTACTTC. It yields the protein CASSPRDRALETQYF.

This clonotype has only a few counts. The chain has TRBV20-1 and TRBJ1-5; possible D gene TRBD1, 6 bases. This CDR3 is 17 amino acids long. Per germline, CDR1 DFQATT and CDR2 SNEGSKA (reference sequence). Trimming shortened V by 0 bases and J by 0 bases, and 15 bases separated the two germline ends. CDR3 region: CSARDSGQLYSNQPQHF. In nucleotides, the CDR3 is TGCAGTGCTAGAGATTCGGGACAACTCTATAGCAATCAGCCCCAGCATTTT.

The V gene is TRBV19, the J gene TRBJ1-5, with D maybe TRBD1 (6 bases). Germline V CDR1 and CDR2: LNHDA, SQIVND (reference sequence). The CDR3 is made up of 13 amino acids. V lost 3 bases and J lost 7, with 10 bases in between. CDR3: CASSIYQGQPQHF. CDR3 DNA: TGTGCCAGTAGTATCTACCAGGGGCAGCCCCAGCATTTT.

This clonotype has at least ten counts. The chain uses TRBV3-1 and TRBJ2-3; 14 nucleotides align to TRBD2. After removal of 4 bases from V and 1 base from J, the junction contained 7 bases not matched to a gene. The CDR3 sequence is 18 residues long. In germline, CDR1 is LGHDT, CDR2 YNNKEL (reference sequence). The CDR3 DNA sequence: TGTGCCAGCAGCCCGGGACTAGCGGGGGAAGTTGGCACAGATACGCAGTATTTT. Protein: CASSPGLAGEVGTDTQYF.

This clonotype was found many times. The chain combines TRBV11-2 with TRBJ1-2; D remains ambiguous. The V gene's germline CDR1 is SGHAT and CDR2 FQNNGV. V gave up 5 bases and J gave up 4 bases, with 17 bases separating them. CDR3 length equals 15 residues. CDR3 DNA sequence: TGTGCCAGCAGCCCATATCAGGTGGGCCTCTATGGCTACACCTTC. It specifies CASSPYQVGLYGYTF.

This clonotype was counted ten times or more. The chain joins TRBV7-8 to TRBJ1-1; D is ambiguous. Germline values: CDR1 SGHVS, CDR2 FQNEAQ. CDR3 length: 15 amino acids. V was pared by 1 base and J by 2 bases, with 11 bases between. DNA of the CDR3: TGTGCCAGCAGCTTAGTTGAGACACCAAACACTGAAGCTTTCTTT. Translating it yields CASSLVETPNTEAFF.

The chain uses TRBV13 and TRBJ2-1, with 9 bases lining up with TRBD1. The CDR3 totals 17 residues. Unmatched junction bases numbered 11, after V lost 4 bases and J lost 4 bases. Germline loops: CDR1 PRHDT, CDR2 FYEKMQ (reference sequence). CDR3 amino acids: CASSSPGQGAYYNEQFF. Here the CDR3 DNA reads TGTGCCAGCAGCTCACCGGGACAGGGAGCATATTACAATGAGCAGTTCTTC.

Points on this clonotype: A much larger clone lies a single base off, so this may be a read error. V usage is TRBV6-1 and J usage is TRBJ2-2; D uncertain. Germline CDR1 and CDR2: MNHNS and SASEGT. The CDR3 covers 14 residues. The CDR3: CGSRRLARTGELFF. Written as DNA, the CDR3 is TGTGGCAGCAGGCGACTGGCGAGGACCGGGGAGCTGTTTTTT.

In its sample, this clonotype was seen a few times. The chain carries TRBV7-9 and TRBJ2-7; 8 positions agree with TRBD1. CDR1 SEHNR and CDR2 FQNEAQ come from the germline V gene (reference sequence). This CDR3 comprises 13 residues. V was pared by 6 bases and J by 4 bases, with 5 bases of the junction left unmatched. The CDR3 bases are TGTGCCAGCAGTCCGACAGGGGAGTACGAGCAGTACTTC. Its protein is CASSPTGEYEQYF.

This clonotype has a count of ten or more. The chain couples TRBV5-1 to TRBJ1-2; D not resolved. Deletions cut 1 base from V and 6 bases from J, with 13 bases between. CDR1 SGHRS and CDR2 YFSETQ come from the germline V gene. This CDR3 has 14 residues. The CDR3 spells CASSLFTLGNGYTF. CDR3 DNA sequence: TGCGCCAGCAGCTTGTTCACTTTGGGGAATGGCTACACCTTC.

There are a few counts of this clonotype. The chain carries TRBV14 and TRBJ2-3; no definite D call. The CDR3 loop spans 14 amino acids. Germline V lookup: CDR1 SGHDN, CDR2 FVKESK. With 6 bases removed from V and 2 bases from J, the gap between germline ends came to 12 bases. The CDR3 loop is CASSPLGTTDTQYF. The CDR3 bases are TGTGCCAGCAGTCCACTGGGCACCACAGATACGCAGTATTTT.

This chain uses TRBV7-9 with TRBJ1-1; possibly TRBD1 for D (5 bases). In germline, CDR1 is SEHNR, CDR2 FQNEAQ (reference sequence). Trimming shortened V by 2 bases and J by 13 bases, and 17 bases separated the two germline ends. The CDR3 totals 13 residues. CDR3 DNA sequence: TGTGCCAGCAGCTTACGGGACCTTCAGCGGGGTTTCTTT. Amino acids: CASSLRDLQRGFF.

The V call is TRBV19, the J call TRBJ2-2, with 7 bases aligning to TRBD2. J was trimmed by 4 bases and V by 11 bases; bases with no gene match: 7. There are 13 residues in the CDR3. Germline V lookup: CDR1 LNHDA, CDR2 SQIVND (reference sequence). In DNA, the CDR3 is TGTGCCGGAGCCGGGGGGTCCACCGGGGAGCTGTTTTTT. This encodes CAGAGGSTGELFF.

This clonotype was detected ten times or more. The chain recombines TRBV12-3 or TRBV12-4 with TRBJ1-6; perhaps TRBD1 as D (6 bases). The CDR3 totals 16 residues. Deletions cut 2 bases from V and 2 bases from J, with 10 bases between. The CDR3 region is CASSLPPGAYNSPLHF. As DNA, the CDR3 is TGTGCCAGCAGTTTACCCCCAGGGGCCTATAATTCACCCCTCCACTTT.

The sample holds many counts of this clonotype. The chain links TRBV6-1 to TRBJ2-7, with 7 bases lining up with TRBD1. Germline V gene lookup returns CDR1 MNHNS and CDR2 SASEGT. The J segment lost 3 bases and the V segment lost 6 bases, leaving 8 bases of the junction unmatched. The CDR3 contains 14 residues. Here the CDR3 DNA reads TGTGCCAGCAGAGACGCCGGGACAGACTACGAGCAGTACTTC. This gives the protein CASRDAGTDYEQYF.

This clonotype was seen ten or more times. J is TRBJ2-1 and V is TRBV6-1; 7 nucleotides line up with TRBD1. The CDR3 is made up of 15 amino acids. V gave up 4 bases and J gave up 13 bases; unmatched junction bases: 16. CDR1 is MNHNS, CDR2 SASEGT, per germline. CDR3 region: CASSGLGDRAGRQFF. CDR3 nucleotides: TGTGCCAGCAGTGGTCTAGGAGACAGGGCGGGTCGCCAGTTCTTC.

The chain is built from TRBV5-8 and TRBJ2-5; 12 bases match TRBD2. The CDR3 is 19 amino acids. CDR1 SGHTS and CDR2 YDEGEE come from the germline V gene. Germline trimming cut 5 bases from V and 4 bases from J; bases unmatched to any gene: 18. Here the CDR3 DNA reads TGTGCCAGCAGGCCGACGGACCTAGCGGGGGGGAAGGGTCGAGAGACCCAGTACTTC. It translates to CASRPTDLAGGKGRETQYF.

This sequence joins TRBV5-1 and TRBJ1-1; TRBD1 is a possible D gene (5 bases). The V end lost 2 bases, the J end lost 2 bases, and 7 bases lay between the germline ends. The CDR3 length is 13 residues. Per the germline V gene, CDR1 is SGHRS and CDR2 is YFSETQ. DNA for the CDR3: TGCGCCAGCAGCTTACAGGCTAACACTGAAGCTTTCTTT. Encoded protein: CASSLQANTEAFF.

This clonotype was detected many times. The CDR3: CASSLLGGWGNQPQHF. The CDR3 nucleotides are TGTGCCAGCAGTTTATTGGGGGGTTGGGGCAATCAGCCCCAGCATTTT. The chain uses TRBV27 and TRBJ1-5; maybe TRBD1 (5 bases). Trimming left V 1 base short and J 2 bases short, with 12 bases between. The CDR3 length is 16 residues. Germline CDR1 reads MNHEY; CDR2 reads SMNVEV (reference sequence).

A word on this clonotype: A single base separates this from a much larger clone, so it may be a read error. The DNA of the CDR3 is TGCGCCAGCAGCTTGAGTATCCCCTACGAGCAGTACTTC. Its protein product is CASSLSIPYEQYF. The rearrangement joins TRBV5-1 to TRBJ2-7; D uncertain. Germline CDR1 reads SGHRS; CDR2 reads YFSETQ. Trimming stripped 1 base from V and 2 bases from J, with 7 bases between. This CDR3 has 13 residues.